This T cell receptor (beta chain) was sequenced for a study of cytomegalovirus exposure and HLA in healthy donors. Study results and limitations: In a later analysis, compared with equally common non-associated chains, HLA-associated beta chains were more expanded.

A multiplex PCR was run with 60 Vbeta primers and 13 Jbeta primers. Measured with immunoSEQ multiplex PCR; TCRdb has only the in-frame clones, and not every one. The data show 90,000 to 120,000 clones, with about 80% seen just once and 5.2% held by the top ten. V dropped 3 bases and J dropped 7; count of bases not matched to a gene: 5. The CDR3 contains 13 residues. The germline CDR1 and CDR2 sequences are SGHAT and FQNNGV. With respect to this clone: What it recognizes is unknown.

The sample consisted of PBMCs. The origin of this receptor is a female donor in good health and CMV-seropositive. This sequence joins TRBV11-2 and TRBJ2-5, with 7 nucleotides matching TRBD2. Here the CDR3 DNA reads TGTGCCAGCAGCTTCGGGGGGTATGGGACCCAGTACTTC. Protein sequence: CASSFGGYGTQYF.